One and the same sample provided the 23 T cell receptor beta chains below, sequenced in a study of blood T cell repertoires in COVID-19. Using immunoSEQ multiplex PCR, the repertoire was profiled, and TCRdb retains in-frame clones only, with some absent. The sample carries around 300,000 clones, around 90% recorded once. The source material was PBMCs or T cells enriched from blood (not recorded which). These receptors came from a woman aged 40 to 55 who had recovered from COVID-19.

The chain uses TRBV5-1 and TRBJ2-3, with 7 bases lining up with TRBD2. This CDR3 spans 16 amino acids. CDR1 and CDR2 (germline): SGHRS, YFSETQ. The junction had 13 bases not matched to a gene; V was cut back by 4 bases and J by 5 bases. The CDR3 sequence is CASSASGTKFLDTQYF. The CDR3 DNA reads TGCGCCAGCAGCGCCTCCGGGACTAAATTTCTAGATACGCAGTATTTT.

The V call is TRBV7-2, the J call TRBJ2-3; no clear D. V lost 0 bases and J lost 4, with 5 bases in between. The CDR3 covers 13 residues. Per germline, CDR1 SGHTA and CDR2 FQGNSA. The CDR3 sequence: CASSLASADTQYF. The CDR3 DNA follows: TGTGCCAGCAGCTTAGCCTCCGCAGATACGCAGTATTTT. Drawing the rest from reference TRBV7-2 and TRBJ2-3, the complete variable domain is GAGVSQSPSNKVTEKGKDVELRCDPISGHTALYWYRQSLGQGLEFLIYFQGNSAPDKSGLPSDRFSAERTGGSVSTLTIQRTQQEDSAVYLCASSLASADTQYFGPGTRLTVL.

This chain uses TRBV7-9 with TRBJ2-2; 10 positions match TRBD1. Unmatched junction bases numbered 7, after V lost 5 bases and J lost 7 bases. CDR3 length: 15 amino acids. Germline assignment: CDR1 SEHNR and CDR2 FQNEAQ (reference sequence). CDR3 sequence reads: CASSHRDRGGGELFF. The CDR3 DNA sequence: TGTGCCAGCAGCCACCGGGACAGGGGAGGCGGGGAGCTGTTTTTT.

This chain links TRBV9 with TRBJ1-1; 7 bases match TRBD1. Unmatched junction bases numbered 7, after V lost 3 bases and J lost 2 bases. The CDR3 length is 15 residues. Germline V lookup: CDR1 SGDLS, CDR2 YYNGEE. CDR3 nucleotides: TGTGCCAGCAGCGCGACAGGGAGCGGAAACACTGAAGCTTTCTTT. This gives the protein CASSATGSGNTEAFF.

This sequence joins TRBV4-1 and TRBJ1-5, with 11 positions matching TRBD1. This CDR3 contains 16 residues. V dropped 1 base and J dropped 6; count of bases not matched to a gene: 5. Germline loops: CDR1 MGHRA, CDR2 YSYEKL. Here the CDR3 DNA reads TGCGCCAGCAGCCAAGGAGGGACAGGGGGTGTTCAGCCCCAGCATTTT. Its translation is CASSQGGTGGVQPQHF.

The chain combines TRBV27 with TRBJ1-6; 8 bases agree with TRBD1. This CDR3 is built from 16 residues. J was trimmed by 8 bases and V by 7 bases; bases with no gene match: 13. The germline V gene has CDR1 MNHEY and CDR2 SMNVEV (reference sequence). The CDR3 DNA sequence: TGTGCCAGCACATTGCGATGGGGACAGGTTGATTCACCCCTCCACTTT. Its translation: CASTLRWGQVDSPLHF.

The V gene is TRBV7-2, the J gene TRBJ1-3; D not certain. The CDR3 totals 14 residues. Between the trimmed V and J ends, which lost 2 bases and 2 bases, there was a span of 7 bases. The germline CDR1 and CDR2 sequences are SGHTA and FQGNSA. CDR3 protein: CASSLSRTGNTIYF. The DNA for the CDR3 is TGTGCCAGCAGCTTATCCAGGACTGGAAACACCATATATTTT.

This chain connects TRBV29-1 to TRBJ1-2; 7 bases align to TRBD1. The CDR3 spans 16 residues. Unmatched junction bases numbered 10, after V lost 2 bases and J lost 1 base. Germline-derived CDR1 and CDR2 are SQVTM and ANQGSEA. This CDR3 is CSVESLPGQHNYGYTF. DNA of the CDR3: TGCAGCGTTGAATCCTTACCGGGACAGCATAACTATGGCTACACCTTC.

This rearrangement joins TRBV9 to TRBJ1-1, with a tentative D call TRBD1 (6 bases). The CDR3 sequence is 16 residues long. V lost 0 bases, J lost 2 bases, and 14 bases lay in between. Germline lookup yields CDR1 SGDLS and CDR2 YYNGEE. This CDR3 is CASSVESGALNTEAFF. Here the CDR3 DNA reads TGTGCCAGCAGCGTAGAGTCAGGGGCACTAAACACTGAAGCTTTCTTT.

This chain joins TRBV27 and TRBJ1-5; the D gene is possibly TRBD1 (5 bases). From germline, CDR1 is MNHEY and CDR2 SMNVEV (reference sequence). V was pared by 6 bases and J by 8 bases, with 23 bases between. The CDR3 length is 16 residues. CDR3 residues: CASSEPRALTVEPQHF. CDR3 coding DNA: TGTGCCAGCAGCGAGCCCAGGGCCCTGACGGTGGAGCCCCAGCATTTT.

Written as DNA, the CDR3 is TGTGCCAGCAGAAAAACAGGGGGGTTAGGCTACACCTTC. Translated: CASRKTGGLGYTF. The V gene is TRBV7-6, the J gene TRBJ1-2, with 8 bases matching TRBD1. The V segment lost 6 bases and the J segment 8 bases; nucleotides outside the gene matches: 8. CDR3 length equals 13 residues. CDR1 and CDR2 from the germline V gene are SGHVS and FNYEAQ.

The genes are TRBV5-1 and TRBJ2-2; TRBD2 aligns across 10 bases. The ends lost 4 bases at V and 5 bases at J; junction bases unmatched: 8. The CDR3 is 16 amino acids. Looked up from germline, CDR1 is SGHRS and CDR2 is YFSETQ. CDR3 sequence reads: CASSPGVAGGTGELFF. CDR3 DNA: TGCGCCAGCAGCCCCGGCGTAGCGGGAGGTACCGGGGAGCTGTTTTTT.

The chain carries TRBV7-2 and TRBJ2-1; TRBD2 matches at 7 bases. V dropped 4 bases and J dropped 0; count of bases not matched to a gene: 6. The length of the CDR3 is 16 residues. Germline-derived CDR1 and CDR2 are SGHTA and FQGNSA. This CDR3 reads CASSSRRGSSYNEQFF. DNA of the CDR3: TGTGCCAGCAGCTCCCGCCGCGGGAGCTCCTACAATGAGCAGTTCTTC.

V gene TRBV5-6 combines with J gene TRBJ2-3; D possibly corresponds to TRBD2 (6 bases). Trimming removed 5 bases at V and 2 bases at J, with 21 bases between. This CDR3 is built from 17 residues. Germline V gene data show CDR1 as SGHDT and CDR2 as YYEEEE. The CDR3 nucleotides read TGTGCCAGCAGTACCTATCTGTTGGCGGGGATCACAGATACGCAGTATTTT. This gives the protein CASSTYLLAGITDTQYF.

V and J are TRBV6-5 and TRBJ1-2; a possible D gene is TRBD1 (5 bases). The CDR3 is made up of 12 amino acids. The germline V gene has CDR1 MNHEY and CDR2 SVGAGI. Trimming removed 5 bases from V and 11 bases from J, with 15 bases in between. CDR3 amino acids: CASSNPGVGYTF. The CDR3 bases are TGTGCCAGCAGTAATCCGGGGGTTGGATACACCTTC.

CDR3 bases: TGTGCCAGCAGCTTTACAGGGTTGCATAATTCACCCCTCCACTTT. Its translation is CASSFTGLHNSPLHF. V gene TRBV7-2 combines with J gene TRBJ1-6; D perhaps matches TRBD1 (6 bases). The V and J ends lost 3 bases and 5 bases respectively, with 11 bases between them. Looked up from germline, CDR1 is SGHTA and CDR2 is FQGNSA. The CDR3 covers 15 residues.

The chain is built from TRBV27 and TRBJ2-7, with D maybe TRBD2 (5 bases). V was trimmed by 4 bases and J by 8 bases, leaving 18 bases between them. This CDR3 is 14 amino acids long. Looked up from germline, CDR1 is MNHEY and CDR2 is SMNVEV (reference sequence). CDR3 amino acids: CASSSRTDFGKQYF. For the CDR3, the DNA is TGTGCCAGCAGTTCCCGGACGGACTTTGGGAAGCAGTACTTC.

CDR3 nucleotides: TGTGCCAGCAGCTCCCAACAGGGGGCCGGTAGTTCACCCCTCCACTTT. Translation: CASSSQQGAGSSPLHF. The chain combines TRBV11-1 with TRBJ1-6, with 9 bases identical to TRBD1. The germline CDR1 and CDR2 sequences are SGHAT and FQDESV (reference sequence). The junction had 10 bases not matched to a gene; V was cut back by 4 bases and J by 9 bases. CDR3 size: 16 residues.

V and J are TRBV19 and TRBJ1-4; a possible D gene is TRBD1 (5 bases). CDR3 length: 13 amino acids. Germline values: CDR1 LNHDA, CDR2 SQIVND (reference sequence). V lost 0 bases and J 13 bases, leaving 12 bases between the germline ends. The CDR3 loop reads CASSIDRRGGLFF. The CDR3 DNA follows: TGTGCCAGTAGTATAGACCGCCGGGGGGGACTGTTTTTT.

This sequence joins TRBV30 and TRBJ1-2; weak D call: TRBD1 (5 bases). CDR3 length: 13 residues. V dropped 1 base and J dropped 7 bases, with 13 bases sitting between them. Per germline, CDR1 GTSNPN and CDR2 SVGIG (reference sequence). The CDR3 protein is CAWSGLGVGGYTF. DNA for the CDR3: TGTGCCTGGAGTGGTTTAGGGGTAGGTGGCTACACCTTC. Looking up the rest from reference TRBV30 and TRBJ1-2 gives the full variable domain: SQTIHQWPATLVQPVGSPLSLECTVEGTSNPNLYWYRQAAGRGLQLLFYSVGIGQISSEVPQNLSASRPQDRQFILSSKKLLLSDSGFYLCAWSGLGVGGYTFGSGTRLTVV.

This chain links TRBV19 with TRBJ1-5, with 7 nucleotides matching TRBD1. CDR3 length: 17 amino acids. Germline V CDR1 and CDR2: LNHDA, SQIVND (reference sequence). Trimming cost V 4 bases and J 1 base; bases outside gene matches: 10. CDR3 bases: TGTGCCAGTAGTAGTAGTCAGGGGGTTGGGAGCAATCAGCCCCAGCATTTT. It codes for CASSSSQGVGSNQPQHF. Drawing the rest from reference TRBV19 and TRBJ1-5, the complete variable domain is DGGITQSPKYLFRKEGQNVTLSCEQNLNHDAMYWYRQDPGQGLRLIYYSQIVNDFQKGDIAEGYSVSREKKESFPLTVTSAQKNPTAFYLCASSSSQGVGSNQPQHFGDGTRLSIL.

In this sample, this clone turned up once. This chain uses TRBV7-2 with TRBJ2-7; D perhaps matches TRBD1 (6 bases). CDR3 length equals 14 residues. Germline loops: CDR1 SGHTA, CDR2 FQGNSA. Trimming stripped 3 bases from V and 0 bases from J, with 9 bases between. The CDR3 nucleotides are TGTGCCAGCAGCTTCACAGGGTTCTCCTACGAGCAGTACTTC. Amino acids: CASSFTGFSYEQYF.

The chain links TRBV10-2 to TRBJ2-3; TRBD2 is a possible D gene (7 bases). V was cut by 3 bases and J by 2 bases, with 12 bases left in between. The CDR3 has 15 amino acids. Germline V gene lookup returns CDR1 WSHSY and CDR2 SAAADI. CDR3 loop: CASSDAGANTDTQYF. DNA for the CDR3: TGCGCCAGCAGTGATGCGGGGGCCAACACAGATACGCAGTATTTT.